This passage covers 16 T cell receptor beta chains from one sample sequenced in a study of shared clonotypes between healthy human individuals. The protocol was immunoSEQ multiplex PCR, while the TCRdb copy is restricted to in-frame clones and leaves out a portion. Altogether millions of clones are present, around 90% being singletons, with the ten largest covering about 0.13%. The sample comprised naive CD4+ T cells sorted from blood. Sample subset: CD45RA+ positively selected. Receptors originate from a man younger than 35 in good health.

The V call is TRBV6-1, the J call TRBJ1-3; maybe TRBD1 (5 bases). Trimming pared 7 bases from V and 4 bases from J, leaving 14 bases between. The germline gives CDR1 MNHNS, CDR2 SASEGT. This CDR3 spans 14 amino acids. The chain's CDR3 is CASTPPGGGNTIYF. CDR3 in DNA: TGTGCCAGCACTCCCCCGGGGGGGGGAAACACCATATATTTT.

The rearrangement joins TRBV19 to TRBJ2-2; maybe TRBD1 (6 bases). There are 16 residues in the CDR3. The V end was cut by 3 bases, the J end by 2 bases, with 13 bases between. Germline V gives CDR1 LNHDA, CDR2 SQIVND (reference sequence). The CDR3 nucleotides are TGTGCCAGTAGTATCGCCGGGACACGTAACACCGGGGAGCTGTTTTTT. It translates to CASSIAGTRNTGELFF.

The rearrangement uses TRBV2 and TRBJ2-3, with 8 bases aligning to TRBD2. The V gene end was trimmed by 3 bases and the J gene end by 4 bases; junction bases not matched to a gene: 3. Germline lookup yields CDR1 SNHLY and CDR2 FYNNEI. CDR3 length: 14 residues. CDR3 region: CASSEAGGPDTQYF. CDR3 coding DNA: TGTGCCAGCAGTGAGGCGGGGGGCCCAGATACGCAGTATTTT. Full variable domain (remainder filled in from reference TRBV2 and TRBJ2-3): EPEVTQTPSHQVTQMGQEVILRCVPISNHLYFYWYRQILGQKVEFLVSFYNNEISEKSEIFDDQFSVERPDGSNFTLKIRSTKLEDSAMYFCASSEAGGPDTQYFGPGTRLTVL.

This chain connects TRBV5-6 to TRBJ2-7, with D perhaps matching TRBD1 (6 bases). CDR3 size: 14 residues. CDR1 is SGHDT, CDR2 YYEEEE, per germline. Trimming took off 1 base at V and 0 bases at J, with 8 bases between the two ends. CDR3 in DNA: TGTGCCAGCAGCTTGTCCAGGGGCTCCTACGAGCAGTACTTC. Encoded protein: CASSLSRGSYEQYF.

J is TRBJ2-2 and V is TRBV19; D is uncertain. Trimming pared 1 base from V and 4 bases from J, leaving 13 bases between. The CDR3 runs to 16 residues. Germline V gene sequence: CDR1 LNHDA, CDR2 SQIVND (reference sequence). The CDR3 coding sequence is TGTGCCAGTAGTATAGCTCTGGTTACCTCCACCGGGGAGCTGTTTTTT. Encoded protein: CASSIALVTSTGELFF.

V usage is TRBV6-4 and J usage is TRBJ2-1, with 8 bases matching TRBD2. The trim removed 5 bases at V and 4 bases at J, leaving 10 bases unmatched. Germline assignment: CDR1 MRHNA and CDR2 SNTAGT. The CDR3 runs 16 residues. The CDR3, as DNA: TGTGCCAGCAGTACGACCGGCGGGGGGCATTACAATGAGCAGTTCTTC. It translates to CASSTTGGGHYNEQFF.

CDR3 protein: CASSLSGGARNIQYF. CDR3 nucleotides: TGTGCCAGCAGTCTTAGCGGGGGGGCTAGGAACATTCAGTACTTC. The chain employs TRBV6-6 and TRBJ2-4, with 11 bases lining up with TRBD2. Losses at the gene ends were 5 bases for V and 7 bases for J; bases not matched to a gene: 7. The CDR3 loop spans 15 amino acids. Germline V gene lookup returns CDR1 MNHNY and CDR2 SVGAGI (reference sequence).

V gene TRBV4-3 combines with J gene TRBJ2-4; D is unresolved. V lost 3 bases to trimming and J lost 0 bases, with 9 bases between them. Germline values: CDR1 LGHNA, CDR2 YSLEER. This CDR3 is 15 amino acids long. In DNA, the CDR3 is TGCGCCAGCAGCCAGAGATCCCTAGCCAAAAACATTCAGTACTTC. Translating gives CASSQRSLAKNIQYF.

The V and J genes are TRBV28 and TRBJ2-7; 8 positions match TRBD2. Trimming removed 4 bases from V and 0 bases from J; junction bases left unmatched: 5. The CDR3 is 15 residues long. The germline V gene encodes CDR1 MDHEN and CDR2 SYDVKM. The CDR3 region is CASSSGGLDSYEQYF. CDR3 bases: TGTGCCAGCAGTTCGGGGGGGTTAGACTCCTACGAGCAGTACTTC.

V usage is TRBV28 and J usage is TRBJ1-6; no firm D call. Germline V gives CDR1 MDHEN, CDR2 SYDVKM. Trimming removed 3 bases at V and 8 bases at J, with 14 bases between. The CDR3 extends over 15 amino acids. CDR3 region: CASSLGIGVDSPLHF. In nucleotides, the CDR3 is TGTGCCAGCAGTTTGGGGATAGGTGTTGATTCACCCCTCCACTTT.

The chain is built from TRBV7-2 and TRBJ1-1, with D hard to call. CDR1 is SGHTA and CDR2 is FQGNSA in the germline V gene. V lost 10 bases to trimming and J lost 2 bases, with 14 bases between them. This CDR3 has 13 residues. CDR3 sequence reads: CATIFLGNTEAFF. DNA for the CDR3: TGTGCCACCATATTCCTCGGAAACACTGAAGCTTTCTTT.

The gene calls are TRBV7-2 and TRBJ2-7; TRBD1 agrees at 7 bases. Germline trimming cut 5 bases from V and 4 bases from J; bases unmatched to any gene: 8. The CDR3 length is 14 residues. Germline V lookup: CDR1 SGHTA, CDR2 FQGNSA. The CDR3 region is CASSPRDSQYEQYF. The CDR3 DNA reads TGTGCCAGCAGCCCCCGGGACAGTCAATACGAGCAGTACTTC.

The CDR3: CAWSVMGVEQYF. The CDR3 DNA reads TGTGCCTGGAGTGTGATGGGGGTCGAGCAGTACTTC. This rearrangement joins TRBV30 to TRBJ2-7; D may correspond to TRBD1 or TRBD2 (5 bases each). Trimming took 0 bases from V and 6 from J, leaving 9 bases between them. The CDR3 extends over 12 amino acids. CDR1 GTSNPN and CDR2 SVGIG come from the germline V gene (reference sequence).

The chain joins TRBV27 to TRBJ2-3, with TRBD2 as a possible D gene (6 bases). Germline V gives CDR1 MNHEY, CDR2 SMNVEV (reference sequence). The CDR3 sequence is 12 residues long. Trimming removed 4 bases from V and 5 bases from J, with 7 bases in between. This chain's CDR3 is CASSSSVDTQYF. In DNA, the CDR3 is TGTGCCAGCAGTTCTAGCGTAGATACGCAGTATTTT.

The chain employs TRBV2 and TRBJ1-5; maybe TRBD1 (5 bases). The CDR3 consists of 15 residues. Trimming pared 6 bases from V and 2 bases from J, leaving 14 bases between. Germline V gene lookup returns CDR1 SNHLY and CDR2 FYNNEI. CDR3 residues: CASSVDKLGNQPQHF. CDR3 in DNA: TGTGCCAGCAGCGTGGACAAGTTGGGCAATCAGCCCCAGCATTTT. The full variable domain, with the rest looked up from reference TRBV2 and TRBJ1-5, is EPEVTQTPSHQVTQMGQEVILRCVPISNHLYFYWYRQILGQKVEFLVSFYNNEISEKSEIFDDQFSVERPDGSNFTLKIRSTKLEDSAMYFCASSVDKLGNQPQHFGDGTRLSIL.

The V call is TRBV2, the J call TRBJ1-5; TRBD1 aligns across 7 bases. This CDR3 is built from 15 residues. J was trimmed by 5 bases and V by 9 bases; bases with no gene match: 13. Germline CDR1 SNHLY, CDR2 FYNNEI. CDR3 DNA: TGTGCCAGTCAAACAGGGGAATCGGTTTATCAGCCCCAGCATTTT. Translating gives CASQTGESVYQPQHF.